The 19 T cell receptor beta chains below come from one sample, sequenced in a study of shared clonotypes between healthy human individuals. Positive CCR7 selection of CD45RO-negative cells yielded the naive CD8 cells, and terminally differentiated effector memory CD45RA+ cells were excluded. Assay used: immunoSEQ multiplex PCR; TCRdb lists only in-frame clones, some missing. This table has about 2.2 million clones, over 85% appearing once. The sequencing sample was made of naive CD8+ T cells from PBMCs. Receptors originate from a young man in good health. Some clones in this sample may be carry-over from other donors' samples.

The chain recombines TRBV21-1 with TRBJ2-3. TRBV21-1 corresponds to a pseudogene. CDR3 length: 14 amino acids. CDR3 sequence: CASSNWCGADTQYF. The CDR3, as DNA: TGTGCCAGCAGCAATTGGTGTGGGGCAGATACGCAGTATTTT.

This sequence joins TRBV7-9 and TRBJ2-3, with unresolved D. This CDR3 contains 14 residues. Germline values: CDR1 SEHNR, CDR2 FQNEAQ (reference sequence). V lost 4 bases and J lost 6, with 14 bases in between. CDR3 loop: CASSSPWGLDTQYF. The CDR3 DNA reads TGTGCCAGCAGCTCCCCCTGGGGATTGGATACGCAGTATTTT.

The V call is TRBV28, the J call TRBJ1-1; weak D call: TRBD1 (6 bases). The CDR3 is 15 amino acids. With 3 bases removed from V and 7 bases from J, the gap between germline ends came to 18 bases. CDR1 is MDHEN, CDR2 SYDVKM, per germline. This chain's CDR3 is CASSFYREGAYEAFF. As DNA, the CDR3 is TGTGCCAGCAGTTTCTACAGGGAAGGGGCGTATGAAGCTTTCTTT.

The CDR3 bases are TGCAGCGTTGAAGACCCCTTTTCCTCCGGGGAGCTGTTTTTT. Its translation: CSVEDPFSSGELFF. This chain links TRBV29-1 with TRBJ2-2; D ambiguous. Trimming removed 0 bases from V and 6 bases from J, with 11 bases in between. The germline CDR1 and CDR2 sequences are SQVTM and ANQGSEA. This CDR3 is built from 14 residues.

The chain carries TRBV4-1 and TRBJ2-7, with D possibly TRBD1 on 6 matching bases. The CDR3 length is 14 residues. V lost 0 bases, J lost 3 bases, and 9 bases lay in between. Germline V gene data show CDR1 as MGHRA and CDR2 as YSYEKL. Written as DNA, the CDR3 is TGCGCCAGCAGCCAAGAAAGGGACATCTACGAGCAGTACTTC. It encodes CASSQERDIYEQYF.

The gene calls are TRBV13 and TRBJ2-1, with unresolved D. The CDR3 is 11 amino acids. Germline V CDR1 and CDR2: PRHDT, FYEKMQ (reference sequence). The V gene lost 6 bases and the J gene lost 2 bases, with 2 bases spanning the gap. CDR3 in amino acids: CASRTYNEQFF. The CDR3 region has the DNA TGTGCCAGCAGAACCTACAATGAGCAGTTCTTC.

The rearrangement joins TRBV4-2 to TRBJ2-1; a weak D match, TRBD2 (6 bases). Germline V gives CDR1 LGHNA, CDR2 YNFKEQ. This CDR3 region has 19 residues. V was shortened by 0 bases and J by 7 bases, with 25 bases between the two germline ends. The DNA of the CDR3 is TGTGCCAGCAGCCAAGAGGGCTTTTCGAGTAGCGGACCTACTAATGAGCAGTTCTTC. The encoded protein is CASSQEGFSSSGPTNEQFF.

Here the CDR3 DNA reads TGTGCCACCAGCAGAGAGTGGGGCAGTGGGGTGGAGCAGTACTTC. Translating gives CATSREWGSGVEQYF. The chain couples TRBV15 to TRBJ2-7, with a possible D match to TRBD1 (5 bases). The CDR3 is made up of 15 amino acids. The germline CDR1 and CDR2 sequences are LNHNV and YYDKDF (reference sequence). V dropped 0 bases and J dropped 7 bases, with 16 bases sitting between them.

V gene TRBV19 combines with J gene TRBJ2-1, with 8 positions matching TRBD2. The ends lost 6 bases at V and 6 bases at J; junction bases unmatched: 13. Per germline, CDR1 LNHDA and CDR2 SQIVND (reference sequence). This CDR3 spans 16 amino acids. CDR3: CASSHLRREGRNEQFF. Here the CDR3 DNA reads TGTGCCAGTAGCCATTTGAGACGGGAGGGCCGCAATGAGCAGTTCTTC. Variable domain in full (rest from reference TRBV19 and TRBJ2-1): DGGITQSPKYLFRKEGQNVTLSCEQNLNHDAMYWYRQDPGQGLRLIYYSQIVNDFQKGDIAEGYSVSREKKESFPLTVTSAQKNPTAFYLCASSHLRREGRNEQFFGPGTRLTVL.

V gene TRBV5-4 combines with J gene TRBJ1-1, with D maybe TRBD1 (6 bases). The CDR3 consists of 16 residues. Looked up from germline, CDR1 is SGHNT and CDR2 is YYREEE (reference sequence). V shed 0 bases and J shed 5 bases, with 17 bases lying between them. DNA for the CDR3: TGTGCCAGCAGCTTGGGTTGGGTCAGGGGACGGACTGAAGCTTTCTTT. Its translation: CASSLGWVRGRTEAFF.

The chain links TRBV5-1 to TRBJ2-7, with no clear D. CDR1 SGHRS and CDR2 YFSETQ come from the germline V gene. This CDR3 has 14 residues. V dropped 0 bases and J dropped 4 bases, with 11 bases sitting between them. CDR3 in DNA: TGCGCCAGCAGCTTGGCCGGTTCAGGATACGAGCAGTACTTC. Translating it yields CASSLAGSGYEQYF.

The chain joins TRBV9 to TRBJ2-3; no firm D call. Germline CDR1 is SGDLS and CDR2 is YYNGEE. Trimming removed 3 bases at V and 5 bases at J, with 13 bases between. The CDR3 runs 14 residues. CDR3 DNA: TGTGCCAGCAGCGATCAAGGGTTTCAAGATACGCAGTATTTT. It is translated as CASSDQGFQDTQYF. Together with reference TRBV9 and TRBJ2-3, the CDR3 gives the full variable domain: DSGVTQTPKHLITATGQRVTLRCSPRSGDLSVYWYQQSLDQGLQFLIQYYNGEERAKGNILERFSAQQFPDLHSELNLSSLELGDSALYFCASSDQGFQDTQYFGPGTRLTVL.

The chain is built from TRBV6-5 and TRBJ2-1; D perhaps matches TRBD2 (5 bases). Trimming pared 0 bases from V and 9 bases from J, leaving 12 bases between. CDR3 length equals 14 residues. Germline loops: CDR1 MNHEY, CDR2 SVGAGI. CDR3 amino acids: CASSYSRTGFEQFF. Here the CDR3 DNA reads TGTGCCAGCAGTTACTCGAGAACGGGATTTGAGCAGTTCTTC.

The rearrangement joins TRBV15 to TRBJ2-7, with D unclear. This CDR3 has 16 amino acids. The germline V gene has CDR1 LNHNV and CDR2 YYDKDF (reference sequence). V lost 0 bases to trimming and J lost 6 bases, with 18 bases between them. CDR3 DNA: TGTGCCACCAGCAGAGAGGCGACTGTGACCTCTGGCGAGCAGTACTTC. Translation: CATSREATVTSGEQYF. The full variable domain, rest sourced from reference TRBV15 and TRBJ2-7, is DAMVIQNPRYQVTQFGKPVTLSCSQTLNHNVMYWYQQKSSQAPKLLFHYYDKDFNNEADTPDNFQSRRPNTSFCFLDIRSPGLGDTAMYLCATSREATVTSGEQYFGPGTRLTVT.

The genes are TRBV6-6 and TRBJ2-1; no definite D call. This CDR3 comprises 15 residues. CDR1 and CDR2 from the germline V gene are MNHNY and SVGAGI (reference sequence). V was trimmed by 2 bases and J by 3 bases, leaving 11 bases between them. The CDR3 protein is CASSYIVGSYNEQFF. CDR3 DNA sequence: TGTGCCAGCAGTTACATAGTGGGCAGCTACAATGAGCAGTTCTTC.

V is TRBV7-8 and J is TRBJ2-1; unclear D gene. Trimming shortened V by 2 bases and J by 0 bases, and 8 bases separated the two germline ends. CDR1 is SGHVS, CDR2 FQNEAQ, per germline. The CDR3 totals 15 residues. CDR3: CASSLHGSSYNEQFF. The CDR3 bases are TGTGCCAGCAGCTTACATGGTAGCTCCTACAATGAGCAGTTCTTC.

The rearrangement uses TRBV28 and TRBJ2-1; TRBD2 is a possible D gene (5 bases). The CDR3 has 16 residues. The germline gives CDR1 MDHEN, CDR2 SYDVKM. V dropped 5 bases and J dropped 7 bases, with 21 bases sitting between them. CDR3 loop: CASSLRYGGGSNEQFF. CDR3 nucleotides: TGTGCCAGCAGTCTCCGCTATGGCGGTGGGAGTAATGAGCAGTTCTTC. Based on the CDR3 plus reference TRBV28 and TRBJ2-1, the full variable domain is DVKVTQSSRYLVKRTGEKVFLECVQDMDHENMFWYRQDPGLGLRLIYFSYDVKMKEKGDIPEGYSVSREKKERFSLILESASTNQTSMYLCASSLRYGGGSNEQFFGPGTRLTVL.

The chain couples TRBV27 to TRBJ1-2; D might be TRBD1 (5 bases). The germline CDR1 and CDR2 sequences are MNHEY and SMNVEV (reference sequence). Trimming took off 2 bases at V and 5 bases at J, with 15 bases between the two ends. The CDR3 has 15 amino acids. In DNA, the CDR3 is TGTGCCAGCAGTTTAGGGGCGGGGATCACTTATGGCTACACCTTC. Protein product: CASSLGAGITYGYTF.

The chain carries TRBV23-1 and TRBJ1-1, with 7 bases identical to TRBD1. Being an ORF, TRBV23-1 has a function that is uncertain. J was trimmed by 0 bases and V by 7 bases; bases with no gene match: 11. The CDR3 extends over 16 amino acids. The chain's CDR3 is CASNPGPTGMNTEAFF. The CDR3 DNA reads TGCGCCAGCAACCCCGGTCCGACAGGGATGAACACTGAAGCTTTCTTT.